The clone carrying this T cell receptor (beta chain) came up a few times. No antigen is known for it. Unstimulated naive, memory, effector memory and TEMRA subsets were subjected to sequencing in a few donor pairs. The sample belongs to a study of siplizumab effects on memory and regulatory T cells. The study's findings and limits: Alloreactive sequences tracing back to unstimulated CD4+ memory cells were significantly reduced by siplizumab. The diversity of naive T cells seemed greater than that of memory cells, and their alloresponse contribution seemed major. Unstimulated subsets were the mapping target of only a minor fraction of alloreactive clones.

Germline CDR1 and CDR2: SGHRS and YFSETQ. V was cut by 0 bases and J by 1 base, with 11 bases left in between. This CDR3 has 16 residues. Profiled with immunoSEQ multiplex PCR; TCRdb holds only in-frame clones, not every one. The sample has some 64,000 clones, 70% to 80% seen once. The source of this sequence is a human donor in good health. J is TRBJ2-4 and V is TRBV5-1; D is undetermined. The material sequenced was memory CD4+ T cells sorted from blood. The CDR3 protein is CASSLGLAAAKNIQYF. As DNA, the CDR3 is TGCGCCAGCAGCTTGGGACTGGCGGCGGCCAAAAACATTCAGTACTTC. Full variable domain (rest looked up from reference TRBV5-1 and TRBJ2-4): KAGVTQTPRYLIKTRGQQVTLSCSPISGHRSVSWYQQTPGQGLQFLFEYFSETQRNKGNFPGRFSGRQFSNSRSEMNVSTLELGDSALYLCASSLGLAAAKNIQYFGAGTRLSVL.